This T cell receptor (beta chain) was found in a study of T cell responses to AZD1222 COVID-19 vaccine. Study results and caveats: Spike was spanned by vaccine-associated CD4 TCRs, which were dominant at 160-218 and 743-854.

TCRdb keeps only in-frame clones here, not all; method: immunoSEQ multiplex PCR. Of about 81,000 clones in the sample, approximately 90% were seen once. Points on this clone: Its antigen is not known.

With 9 bases clipped from V and 1 base from J, the junction kept 10 bases outside the gene matches. The CDR3 contains 17 residues. From germline, CDR1 is LNHDA and CDR2 SQIVND (reference sequence). The genes are TRBV19 and TRBJ2-1; 12 bases line up with TRBD2. This sequence was found in an adult who received the AZD1222 COVID-19 vaccine. The sample in question was peripheral blood, obtained 28 days after the second AZD1222 dose. The chain's CDR3 is CASRGASGRVSYNEQFF. For the CDR3, the DNA is TGTGCCAGCCGAGGGGCTAGCGGGAGGGTTTCCTACAATGAGCAGTTCTTC.